One TCR beta chain is described in this entry. Its matching antigen is unknown. The sample is drawn from a study of TIL therapy for anti-PD-1-resistant metastatic lung cancer. Across the study: Tumors had a median PD-L1 proportion score of about 6%. Tumors carried a median 1.5 non-synonymous mutations per megabase. Study observations and caveats: The baseline peripheral repertoire was partially replaced by infused TIL clonotypes that later decayed.

Indicated time point: pre-treatment sample, taken before nivolumab and TIL therapy. Germline V gives CDR1 LNHDA, CDR2 SQIVND (reference sequence). V trimming: 8 bases; J trimming: 5 bases; junction bases outside the gene matches: 6. The length of the CDR3 is 12 residues. The immunoSEQ assay was v3. Sequencing depth was around 2.2 million read pairs for survey level, roughly 4.5-6.5 million for deep. TCRdb keeps only in-frame clones here, not all; method: immunoSEQ multiplex PCR. Altogether about 60,000 clones are present, around 90% being singletons, with the ten largest covering 2.5% to 3%. The gene calls are TRBV19 and TRBJ2-7; 7 bases line up with TRBD2. The sequence came from a person between 25 and 79 years old with non-small cell lung cancer. The input for sequencing was blood, taken at baseline. For the CDR3, the DNA is TGTGCCAGTCGCTCTAGCGGCCACGAGCAGTACTTC. It specifies CASRSSGHEQYF. Full variable domain (outside the CDR3, taken from reference TRBV19 and TRBJ2-7): DGGITQSPKYLFRKEGQNVTLSCEQNLNHDAMYWYRQDPGQGLRLIYYSQIVNDFQKGDIAEGYSVSREKKESFPLTVTSAQKNPTAFYLCASRSSGHEQYFGPGTRLTVT.